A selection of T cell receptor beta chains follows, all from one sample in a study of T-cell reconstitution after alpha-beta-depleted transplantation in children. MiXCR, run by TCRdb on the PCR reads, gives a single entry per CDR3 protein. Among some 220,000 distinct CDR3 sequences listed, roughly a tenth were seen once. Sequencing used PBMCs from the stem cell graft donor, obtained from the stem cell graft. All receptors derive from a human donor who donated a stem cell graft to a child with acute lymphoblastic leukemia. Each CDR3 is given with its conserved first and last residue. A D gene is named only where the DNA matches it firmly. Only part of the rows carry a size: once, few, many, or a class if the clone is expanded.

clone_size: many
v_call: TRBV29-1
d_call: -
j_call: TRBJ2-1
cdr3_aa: CSVGQGNNEQFF
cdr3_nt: TGCAGCGTTGGGCAGGGCAACAATGAGCAGTTCTTC

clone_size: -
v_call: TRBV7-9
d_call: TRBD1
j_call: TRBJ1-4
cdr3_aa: CASSGDRLTVDEKLFF
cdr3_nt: TGTGCCAGCAGCGGGGACAGGTTGACGGTGGATGAAAAACTGTTTTTT

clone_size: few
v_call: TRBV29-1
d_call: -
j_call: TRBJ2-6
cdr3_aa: CSVEWPGPHSGANVLTF
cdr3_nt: TGCAGCGTTGAATGGCCAGGACCGCACTCTGGGGCCAACGTCCTGACTTTC

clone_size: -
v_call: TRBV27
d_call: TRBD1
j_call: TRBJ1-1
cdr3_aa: CASSLYDRGIAFF
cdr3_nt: TGTGCCAGCAGTTTATACGACAGGGGTATAGCTTTCTTT

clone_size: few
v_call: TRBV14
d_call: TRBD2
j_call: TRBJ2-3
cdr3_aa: CASSQKGLAGNTQYF
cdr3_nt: TGTGCCAGCAGCCAAAAGGGACTAGCGGGGAATACGCAGTATTTT

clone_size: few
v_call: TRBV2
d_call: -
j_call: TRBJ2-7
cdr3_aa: CASSDPGVAYEQYF
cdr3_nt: TGTGCCAGCAGTGATCCAGGAGTCGCCTACGAGCAGTACTTC

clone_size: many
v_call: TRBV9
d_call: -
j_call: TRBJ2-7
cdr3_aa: CASSEAGLSYEQYF
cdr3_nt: TGTGCCAGCAGCGAAGCGGGTCTCTCCTACGAGCAGTACTTC

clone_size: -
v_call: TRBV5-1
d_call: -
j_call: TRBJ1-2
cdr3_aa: CASSLGSGRTSNYGYTF
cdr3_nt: TGCGCCAGCAGCTTGGGGTCCGGAAGAACCTCTAACTATGGCTACACCTTC

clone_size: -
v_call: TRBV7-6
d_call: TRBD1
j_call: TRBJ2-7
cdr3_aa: CASSLDGTGMREQYF
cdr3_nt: TGTGCCAGCAGCTTAGACGGGACAGGGATGAGGGAGCAGTACTTC

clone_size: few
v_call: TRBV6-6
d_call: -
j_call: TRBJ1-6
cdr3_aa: CASGIGPSSYNSPLHF
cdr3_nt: TGTGCCAGCGGTATAGGCCCGAGCTCCTATAATTCACCCCTCCACTTT

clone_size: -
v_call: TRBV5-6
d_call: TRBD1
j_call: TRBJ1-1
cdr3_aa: CASSFPGTGREAFF
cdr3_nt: TGTGCCAGCAGCTTCCCCGGGACAGGGAGGGAGGCTTTCTTT

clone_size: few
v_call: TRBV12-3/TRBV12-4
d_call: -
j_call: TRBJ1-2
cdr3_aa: CASSLAYSLYGYTF
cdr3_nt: TGTGCCAGCAGTTTGGCCTACTCTCTTTATGGCTACACCTTC

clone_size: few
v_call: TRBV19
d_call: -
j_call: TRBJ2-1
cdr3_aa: CASSITGLVGGNEQFF
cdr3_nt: TGTGCCAGTAGTATAACCGGACTAGTAGGGGGCAATGAGCAGTTCTTC

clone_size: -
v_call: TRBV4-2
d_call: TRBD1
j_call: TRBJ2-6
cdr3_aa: CASSQEEGAGANVLTF
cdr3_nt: TGTGCCAGCAGCCAAGAAGAGGGGGCCGGGGCCAACGTCCTGACTTTC

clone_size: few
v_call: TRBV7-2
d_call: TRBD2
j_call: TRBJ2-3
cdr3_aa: CASSSGLVTDTQYF
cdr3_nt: TGTGCCAGCAGCTCGGGACTAGTCACAGATACGCAGTATTTT

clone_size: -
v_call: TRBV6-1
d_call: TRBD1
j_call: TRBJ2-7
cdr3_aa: CASSGWDRGGQQYF
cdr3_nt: TGTGCCAGCAGTGGCTGGGACAGGGGCGGGCAGCAGTACTTC

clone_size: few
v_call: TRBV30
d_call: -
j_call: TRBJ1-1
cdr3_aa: CAWSGARRRSNTEAFF
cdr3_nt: TGTGCCTGGAGTGGGGCGAGGCGGAGATCGAACACTGAAGCTTTCTTT

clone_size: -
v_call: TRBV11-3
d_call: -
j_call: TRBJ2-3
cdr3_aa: CASSLHQGSDTQYF
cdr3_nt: TGTGCCAGCAGCTTACATCAGGGATCAGATACGCAGTATTTT

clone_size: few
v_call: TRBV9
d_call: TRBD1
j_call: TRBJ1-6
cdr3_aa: CASSDRPTGASPLHF
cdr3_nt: TGTGCCAGCAGCGACCGCCCGACAGGGGCATCACCCCTCCACTTT

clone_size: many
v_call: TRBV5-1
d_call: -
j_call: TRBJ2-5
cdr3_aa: CASFIKGGETQYF
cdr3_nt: TGCGCCAGCTTCATTAAGGGCGGTGAGACCCAGTACTTC

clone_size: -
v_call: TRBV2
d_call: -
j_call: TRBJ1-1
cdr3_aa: CASSEGHPRDTEAFF
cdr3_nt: TGTGCCAGCAGTGAAGGGCACCCACGGGACACTGAAGCTTTCTTT

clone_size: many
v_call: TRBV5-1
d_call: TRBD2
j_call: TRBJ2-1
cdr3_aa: CASSLSPGTSVNEQFF
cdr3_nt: TGCGCCAGCAGCTTGTCCCCCGGGACTAGCGTTAATGAGCAGTTCTTC

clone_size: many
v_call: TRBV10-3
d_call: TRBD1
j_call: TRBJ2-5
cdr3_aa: CAISGGTGFQETQYF
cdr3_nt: TGTGCCATCAGCGGCGGGACAGGGTTCCAAGAGACCCAGTACTTC

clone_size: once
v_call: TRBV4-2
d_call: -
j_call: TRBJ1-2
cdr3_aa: CASSQDHRVNGYTF
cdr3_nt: TGTGCCAGCAGCCAAGATCACAGGGTGAATGGCTACACCTTC

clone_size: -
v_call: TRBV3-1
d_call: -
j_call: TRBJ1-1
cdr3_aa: CASSPRVTYTEAFF
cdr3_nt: TGTGCCAGCAGCCCCCGAGTAACCTACACTGAAGCTTTCTTT

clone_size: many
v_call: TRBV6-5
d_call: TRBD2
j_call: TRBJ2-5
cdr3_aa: CASSWGGGGETQYF
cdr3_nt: TGTGCCAGCAGTTGGGGCGGGGGGGGAGAGACCCAGTACTTC

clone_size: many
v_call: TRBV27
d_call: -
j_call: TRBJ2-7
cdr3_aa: CASRTTGAYEQYF
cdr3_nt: TGTGCCAGCAGGACCACAGGAGCCTACGAGCAGTACTTC

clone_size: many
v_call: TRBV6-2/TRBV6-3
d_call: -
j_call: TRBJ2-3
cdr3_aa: CASSYSVGNPDTQYF
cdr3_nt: TGTGCCAGCAGTTACTCGGTAGGGAACCCAGATACGCAGTATTTT

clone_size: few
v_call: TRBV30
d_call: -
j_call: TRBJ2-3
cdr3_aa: CAWSRPPGTDTQYF
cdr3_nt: TGTGCCTGGAGTCGACCCCCGGGGACAGATACGCAGTATTTT

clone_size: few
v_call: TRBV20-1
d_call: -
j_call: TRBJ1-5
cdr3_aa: CSAREVLPGHTLGANQPQHF
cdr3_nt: TGCAGTGCTAGAGAGGTATTGCCGGGACATACACTTGGGGCCAATCAGCCCCAGCATTTT

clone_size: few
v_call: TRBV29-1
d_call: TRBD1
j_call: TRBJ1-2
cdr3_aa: CSATGPSNYGYTF
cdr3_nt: TGCAGCGCGACAGGGCCCTCTAACTATGGCTACACCTTC

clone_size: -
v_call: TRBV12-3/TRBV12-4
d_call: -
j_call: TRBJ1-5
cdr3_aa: CASSLTPDRRANQPQHF
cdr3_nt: TGTGCCAGCAGTTTGACCCCAGACAGAAGAGCCAATCAGCCCCAGCATTTT

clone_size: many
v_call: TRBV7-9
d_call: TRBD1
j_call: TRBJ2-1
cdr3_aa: CASSLVSGQGSNEQFF
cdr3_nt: TGTGCCAGCAGCTTAGTGTCTGGACAGGGAAGCAATGAGCAGTTCTTC

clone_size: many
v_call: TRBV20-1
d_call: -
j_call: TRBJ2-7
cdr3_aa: CSASTRGLSYEQYF
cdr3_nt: TGCAGTGCTAGTACGCGGGGCCTGTCCTACGAGCAGTACTTC

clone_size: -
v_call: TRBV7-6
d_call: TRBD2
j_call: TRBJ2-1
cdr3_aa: CASSPLGGGADSYNEQFF
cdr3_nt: TGTGCCAGCAGCCCCCTCGGCGGGGGGGCCGACTCCTACAATGAGCAGTTCTTC

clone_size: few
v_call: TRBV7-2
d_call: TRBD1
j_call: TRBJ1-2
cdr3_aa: CASSLGQGLGGYTF
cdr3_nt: TGTGCCAGCAGCTTAGGACAGGGCCTGGGCGGCTACACCTTC

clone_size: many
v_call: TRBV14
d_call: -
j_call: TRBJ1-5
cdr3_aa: CASSPEVENQPQHF
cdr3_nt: TGTGCCAGCAGCCCCGAAGTAGAGAATCAGCCCCAGCATTTT

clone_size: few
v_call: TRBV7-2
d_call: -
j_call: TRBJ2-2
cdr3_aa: CASSLKSRGGELFF
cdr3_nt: TGTGCCAGCAGCTTAAAGTCGCGGGGCGGGGAGCTGTTTTTT

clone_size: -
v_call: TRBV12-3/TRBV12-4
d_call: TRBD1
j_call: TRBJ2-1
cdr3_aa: CASTATGSSYNEQFF
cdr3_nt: TGTGCCAGCACCGCGACAGGGAGCTCCTACAATGAGCAGTTCTTC

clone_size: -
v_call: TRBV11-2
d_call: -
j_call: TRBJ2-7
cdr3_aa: CASKDSFSYKQYF
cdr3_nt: TGTGCCAGCAAAGACAGCTTCTCCTACAAGCAGTACTTC

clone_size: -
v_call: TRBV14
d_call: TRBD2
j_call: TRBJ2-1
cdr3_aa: CASSPGAGPYNEQFF
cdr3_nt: TGTGCCAGCAGCCCAGGAGCGGGGCCATACAATGAGCAGTTCTTC

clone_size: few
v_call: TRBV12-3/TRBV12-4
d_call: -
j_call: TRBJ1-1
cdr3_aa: CASSPLGQSEAFF
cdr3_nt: TGTGCCAGCAGCCCCCTCGGACAGAGCGAAGCTTTCTTT